The source of this T cell receptor (beta chain) is a study of T cell changes during pregnancy in multiple sclerosis (dated 2019 in TCRdb). About the study as a whole: In women with multiple sclerosis, the researchers looked at how the T cell repertoire shifted as pregnancy progressed.

From the germline V gene, CDR1 is SQVTM and CDR2 is ANQGSEA. The germline ends are 10 bases apart after V is trimmed by 4 bases and J by 0 bases. The CDR3 starts with the cysteine, ends with the phenylalanine, and has 13 residues. Only CDR3 DNA is held: 39 bases, read in frame from base 1. Receptor amplification or capture employed the immunoSEQ multiplex PCR assay. Not all clones reach the TCRdb copy of this immuneACCESS table, which keeps in-frame sequences only. Checked studies attribute under half of the gap to unresolved V genes and leave the rest unexplained. This sample gives approximately 96,000 clones in total; 90% to 95% of them show up just once. The ten largest clones take up 2% to 3% of the sample. A word on this clone: Its target antigen remains unknown. No clone much larger than this one lies a single base away; base qualities are absent.

The chain joins TRBV29-1 to TRBJ2-7, and possibly TRBD1, on 6 matching bases. The source was peripheral blood, collected after pregnancy. The receptor comes from a female donor in good health, enrolled as a control in a pregnancy study. The CDR3 reads as follows: CSVGTADSYEQYF. The DNA sequence is given as TGCAGCGTTGGGACAGCGGACTCCTACGAGCAGTACTTC.